A selection of T cell receptor beta chains follows, all from one sample in a study of CD8 T cells in Susac syndrome. From the immunoSEQ multiplex PCR reads, TCRdb called clonotypes with MiXCR, one entry per CDR3 protein. Found here are around 190,000 distinct CDR3 sequences, 95% of them singletons; the top ten hold roughly 0.16%. The sample was CD8+ T cells from PBMCs. The receptors were gathered from a human donor with multiple sclerosis. Both conserved end residues are part of each CDR3. Each record gives: clone size, J gene, D gene, V gene, CDR3 DNA, CDR3 protein. A D gene is named only where the DNA matches it firmly. Some rows have no size entry. The others give once, few or many, or a class for an expanded clone.

abundance: NA; j_gene: TRBJ1-1; d_gene: NA; v_gene: TRBV23-1; CDR3nt: TGCGCCAGCAGTCAACCCACCCGGAGGGGAAACACTGAAGCTTTCTTT; CDR3aa: CASSQPTRRGNTEAFF
abundance: NA; j_gene: TRBJ2-7; d_gene: NA; v_gene: TRBV27; CDR3nt: TGTGCCAGCAGTGACAGTTTGAGCTCCTACGAGCAGTACTTC; CDR3aa: CASSDSLSSYEQYF
abundance: once; j_gene: TRBJ2-7; d_gene: NA; v_gene: TRBV15; CDR3nt: TGTGCCACCTCCCCAGCTAGGGGGGTTGGCTACGAGCAGTACTTC; CDR3aa: CATSPARGVGYEQYF
abundance: NA; j_gene: TRBJ1-1; d_gene: NA; v_gene: TRBV29-1; CDR3nt: TGCAGCGTCCCGCGGAGGGGGAACACTGAAGCTTTCTTT; CDR3aa: CSVPRRGNTEAFF
abundance: NA; j_gene: TRBJ2-7; d_gene: NA; v_gene: TRBV28; CDR3nt: TGTGCCAGCAGTTCCGACCTAGGGAGCGGACCCTACGAGCAGTACTTC; CDR3aa: CASSSDLGSGPYEQYF
abundance: NA; j_gene: TRBJ1-4; d_gene: NA; v_gene: TRBV28; CDR3nt: TGTGCCAGCAGTTCCCTTGAGGGAAGTGAAAAACTGTTTTTT; CDR3aa: CASSSLEGSEKLFF
abundance: NA; j_gene: TRBJ2-6; d_gene: NA; v_gene: TRBV9; CDR3nt: TGTGCCAGCAGCGAGGATGTCGGTACTGGGGCCAACGTCCTGACTTTC; CDR3aa: CASSEDVGTGANVLTF
abundance: once; j_gene: TRBJ2-5; d_gene: NA; v_gene: TRBV15; CDR3nt: TGTGCCACCAGCCCGGGCCGTGGGGTTGCAGAGACCCAGTACTTC; CDR3aa: CATSPGRGVAETQYF
abundance: NA; j_gene: TRBJ1-1; d_gene: TRBD1; v_gene: TRBV25-1; CDR3nt: TGTGCCAGCAGGAGAGGGGGCTACGAGGGAGCTTTCTTT; CDR3aa: CASRRGGYEGAFF
abundance: NA; j_gene: TRBJ2-3; d_gene: NA; v_gene: TRBV5-4; CDR3nt: TGTGCCAGCACCCCCCCGGACAGCACAGATACGCAGTATTTT; CDR3aa: CASTPPDSTDTQYF
abundance: NA; j_gene: TRBJ1-2; d_gene: NA; v_gene: TRBV13; CDR3nt: TGTGCCAGCAGCTTATTAGTGGCGAACTATGGCTACACCTTC; CDR3aa: CASSLLVANYGYTF
abundance: NA; j_gene: TRBJ1-2; d_gene: NA; v_gene: TRBV7-9; CDR3nt: TGTGCCAGCAGCTCGACGGGGGTCCGGCTTTTCTACACCTTC; CDR3aa: CASSSTGVRLFYTF
abundance: NA; j_gene: TRBJ2-2; d_gene: NA; v_gene: TRBV9; CDR3nt: TGTGCCAGTACCGACAGGACGAACACCGGGGAGCTGTTTTTT; CDR3aa: CASTDRTNTGELFF
abundance: NA; j_gene: TRBJ2-3; d_gene: TRBD2; v_gene: TRBV12-3/TRBV12-4; CDR3nt: TGTGCCAGCACAATGACTAGCGGGGCCGACACAGATACGCAGTATTTT; CDR3aa: CASTMTSGADTDTQYF
abundance: NA; j_gene: TRBJ2-1; d_gene: NA; v_gene: TRBV2; CDR3nt: TGTGCCAGCAGGGCCACAGGGAGAAATGAGCAGTTCTTC; CDR3aa: CASRATGRNEQFF
abundance: NA; j_gene: TRBJ2-1; d_gene: TRBD1; v_gene: TRBV7-9; CDR3nt: TGTGCCAGCAGCTTAGCGGGACAGGAAAGCTCCTACAATGAGCAGTTCTTC; CDR3aa: CASSLAGQESSYNEQFF